This T cell receptor beta chain was recovered during a study of CXCR3-negative and CXCR3-positive naive CD8 T cells. Study summary: Approximately 140 million TRB reads were obtained in total, which works out to about 1.5 +/- 0.3 million per library.

Study conclusions and caveats: The study found comparably high diversity in both naive subsets and much lower diversity in memory CD8+ cells. The TRBV-TRBJ usage of naive CXCR3-negative and CXCR3-positive cells was similar, but that of memory cells differed.

The authors made the TRB cDNA libraries by 5' RACE using UMI labels. TCRdb reworked the 5' RACE reads into one entry per CDR3 protein, no DNA. Reported are around 50,000 distinct CDR3 sequences; the ten largest clones contain 23%. Triplicates of 300,000 cells were sorted from each CD8+ T cell subset. With respect to this clonotype: The antigen is unknown.

Sequencing was done on a sample of memory CD8+ T cells from blood. This clonotype was obtained from a human donor in good health. Some clones in this sample may be carry-over from other donors' samples.

The CDR3 reads CASSSVPGELFF. The J gene is TRBJ2-2, the V gene TRBV7-8. Germline V gene sequence: CDR1 SGHVS, CDR2 FQNEAQ. The CDR3 length is 12 residues.